This TCR beta chain was recorded in a study of CD8 T cells in Susac syndrome (dated by TCRdb to the late 2010s). Background on the whole study: Of the Susac syndrome patients who were sequenced, eight were in clinical remission while six had clinically active disease. Repertoire sequencing was used to test whether CD8+ T cell activation and differentiation in Susac syndrome was antigen driven. At the time of blood withdrawal, Susac syndrome patients were either therapy-naive, taking corticosteroids (with some also receiving IVIg), or on IVIg alone. Study-wide conclusions, independent of this receptor: No clonal expansion was detected in the CD4+ T cell repertoire of Susac syndrome patients. The number of individuals in the TCR sequencing and HLA analysis was acknowledged as relatively small.

In the germline V gene, CDR1 corresponds to MNHEY and CDR2 to SVGEGT. V lost 6 bases and J lost 4 bases; the stretch between them is 21 bases long. The CDR3 measures 16 amino acids from cysteine to phenylalanine. Of the read, only the CDR3 DNA is kept; its 48 bases are in frame from base 1. RNA was extracted using the RNeasy kit, and about 0.45 to 1 ug of the RNA was reverse transcribed with random hexamers. The immunoSEQ multiplex PCR assay, covering 54 Vbeta and 13 Jbeta segments, was used to amplify TCR beta CDR3 regions. PCR amplification bias was corrected using a synthetic template baseline for primer optimization and computational correction. From the authors' description of their analysis: Only productive sequences were kept, with reads annotated to V, D and J genes according to IMGT and analyzed in immunoSEQ Analyzer. Clonality was computed as one minus Shannon entropy normalized by log2 of the number of productive unique sequences. Public and private clones were assessed among the 100 most prevalent clones of each patient and control. Clones were defined as Susac-specific if absent from the healthy and MS cohorts, from around 1,000 published viral clones and from other ImmuneACCESS disease sequences. The public reads were reprocessed in TCRdb via fastp at Q25 and MiXCR, keeping in-frame beta chains. Each record represents a unique CDR3 protein, reported with the most common genes and DNA among its rows. The V and J calls follow TCRdb's processing rather than the paper's. The table for this sample lists 170,000 or so distinct CDR3 sequences; about 94% of them were counted only once. The ten largest clones represent more than 0.08% of the sample.

High-throughput TCR beta sequencing profiled peripheral blood CD8+ and CD4+ T cells from healthy donors, Susac syndrome patients and multiple sclerosis patients. The Susac syndrome patients fulfilled recently defined diagnostic criteria for either definite or probable disease. Bulk CD8+ and CD4+ T cells were purified by magnetic negative isolation, while CD8+ TEMRA cells were enriched using FACS. Blood was collected in EDTA tubes and processed within 24 hours, with PBMCs isolated through density gradient centrifugation. PBMCs intended for TCR sequencing were cryopreserved in liquid nitrogen and thawed later in a water bath at 37 degrees C. A purity of at least 90% was achieved for sorted or isolated CD4+, CD8+ and CD8+ TEMRA cells. A word on this clonotype: The antigen it recognizes is unknown. No much larger clonotype is one base removed from it; base qualities were not supplied.

The V and J segments used are TRBV6-2 or TRBV6-3 and TRBJ1-2; D gene: possibly TRBD1, on 6 matching bases. The clonotype was recovered from a human donor with Susac syndrome. Material: CD4+ T cells from PBMCs. In nucleotide form, the sequence is TGTGCCAGCAGCTACGACCCATCCGGGACAAGCTATGGCTACACCTTC. Its coded protein is CASSYDPSGTSYGYTF.